This TCR beta chain was sequenced during a study of control samples from healthy donors and cancer patients. This clone has only one observation. Trimming shortened V by 4 bases and J by 16 bases, and 16 bases separated the two germline ends. The CDR3 extends over 12 amino acids. Germline V gene lookup returns CDR1 KGHDR and CDR2 SFDVKD. The repertoire was sequenced with immunoSEQ multiplex PCR; TCRdb's copy has only in-frame clones and lacks some. The sample has about 180,000 clones; around nine tenths are singletons. The V and J genes are TRBV24-1 and TRBJ1-5; TRBD1 is a possible D gene (6 bases). This clonotype originated in a young man in good health. The sequenced sample consisted of blood. The CDR3 region has the DNA TGTGCCACCAGTGACACAGGGTACCGATTCCATTTT. This codes for CATSDTGYRFHF.